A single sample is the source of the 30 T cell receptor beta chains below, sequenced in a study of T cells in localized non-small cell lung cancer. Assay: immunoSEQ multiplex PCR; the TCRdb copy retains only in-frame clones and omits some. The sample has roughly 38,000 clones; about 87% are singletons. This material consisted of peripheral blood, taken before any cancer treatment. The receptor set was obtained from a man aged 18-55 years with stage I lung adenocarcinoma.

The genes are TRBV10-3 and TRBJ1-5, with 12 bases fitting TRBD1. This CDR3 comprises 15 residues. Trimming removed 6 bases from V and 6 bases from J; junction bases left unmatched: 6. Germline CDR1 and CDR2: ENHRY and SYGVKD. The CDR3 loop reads CAISAGTGGGQPQHF. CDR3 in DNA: TGTGCCATCAGCGCCGGGACAGGGGGCGGTCAGCCCCAGCATTTT.

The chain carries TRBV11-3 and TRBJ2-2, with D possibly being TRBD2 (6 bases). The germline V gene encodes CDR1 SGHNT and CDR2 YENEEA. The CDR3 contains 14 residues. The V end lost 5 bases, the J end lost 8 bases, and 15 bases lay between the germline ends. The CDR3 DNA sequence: TGTGCCAGCAGCATAGGTGGGACTTTTGGGGAGCTGTTTTTT. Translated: CASSIGGTFGELFF. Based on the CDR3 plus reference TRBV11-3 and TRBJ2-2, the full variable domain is EAGVVQSPRYKIIEKKQPVAFWCNPISGHNTLYWYLQNLGQGPELLIRYENEEAVDDSQLPKDRFSAERLKGVDSTLKIQPAELGDSAVYLCASSIGGTFGELFFGEGSRLTVL.

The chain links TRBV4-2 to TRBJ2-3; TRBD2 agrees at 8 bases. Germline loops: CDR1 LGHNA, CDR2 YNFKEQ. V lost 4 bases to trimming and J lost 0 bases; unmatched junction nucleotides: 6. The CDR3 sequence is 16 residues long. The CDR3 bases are TGTGCCAGCAGCCCGCAGGCGGGGGGTAGCACAGATACGCAGTATTTT. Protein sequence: CASSPQAGGSTDTQYF.

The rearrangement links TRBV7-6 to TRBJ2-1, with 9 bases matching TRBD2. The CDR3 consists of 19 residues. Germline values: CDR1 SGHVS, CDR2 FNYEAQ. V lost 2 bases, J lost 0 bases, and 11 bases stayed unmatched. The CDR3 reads CASSLKPSGGYSSYNEQFF. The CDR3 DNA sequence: TGTGCCAGCAGCTTAAAGCCGAGCGGGGGGTACAGCTCCTACAATGAGCAGTTCTTC.

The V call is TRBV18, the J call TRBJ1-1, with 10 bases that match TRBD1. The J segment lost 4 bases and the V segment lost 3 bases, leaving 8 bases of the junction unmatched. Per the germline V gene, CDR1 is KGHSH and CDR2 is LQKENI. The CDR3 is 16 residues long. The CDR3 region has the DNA TGTGCCAGCTCACCGGCCAGGGACAGGGGCGGCACTGAAGCTTTCTTT. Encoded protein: CASSPARDRGGTEAFF.

The CDR3 nucleotides are TGTGCCTGGGCAGAGGGGTTCGGTCAGCCCCAGCATTTT. Its translation: CAWAEGFGQPQHF. This chain uses TRBV30 with TRBJ1-5, with D perhaps matching TRBD1 (5 bases). The CDR3 contains 13 residues. Germline V CDR1 and CDR2: GTSNPN, SVGIG (reference sequence). Trimming stripped 5 bases from V and 6 bases from J, with 14 bases between.

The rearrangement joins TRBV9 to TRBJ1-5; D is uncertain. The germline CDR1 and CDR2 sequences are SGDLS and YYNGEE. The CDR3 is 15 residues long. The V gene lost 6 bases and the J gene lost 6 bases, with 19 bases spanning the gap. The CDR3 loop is CASTGLYSSGQPQHF. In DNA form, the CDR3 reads TGTGCCAGCACCGGACTTTACAGTAGTGGTCAGCCCCAGCATTTT.

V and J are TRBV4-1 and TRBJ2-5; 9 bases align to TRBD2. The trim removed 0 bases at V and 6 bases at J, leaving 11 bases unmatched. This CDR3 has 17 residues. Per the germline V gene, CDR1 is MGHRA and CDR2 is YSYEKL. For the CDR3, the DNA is TGCGCCAGCAGCCAAGACGGGAGCGGGGGGCCGCTACAGACCCAGTACTTC. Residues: CASSQDGSGGPLQTQYF.

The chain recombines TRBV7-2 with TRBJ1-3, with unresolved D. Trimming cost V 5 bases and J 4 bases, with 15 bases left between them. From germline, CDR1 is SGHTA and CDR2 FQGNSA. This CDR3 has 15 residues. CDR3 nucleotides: TGTGCCAGCAGCCCCCCGGGTAGGGCCGGAAACACCATATATTTT. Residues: CASSPPGRAGNTIYF.

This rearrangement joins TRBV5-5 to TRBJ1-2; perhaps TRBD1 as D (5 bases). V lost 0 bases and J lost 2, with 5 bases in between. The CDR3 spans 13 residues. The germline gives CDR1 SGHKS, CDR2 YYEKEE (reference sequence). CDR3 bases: TGTGCCAGCAGCTTGGCAGGGAACTATGGCTACACCTTC. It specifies CASSLAGNYGYTF. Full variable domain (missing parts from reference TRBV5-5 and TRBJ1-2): DAGVTQSPTHLIKTRGQQVTLRCSPISGHKSVSWYQQVLGQGPQFIFQYYEKEERGRGNFPDRFSARQFPNYSSELNVNALLLGDSALYLCASSLAGNYGYTFGSGTRLTVV.

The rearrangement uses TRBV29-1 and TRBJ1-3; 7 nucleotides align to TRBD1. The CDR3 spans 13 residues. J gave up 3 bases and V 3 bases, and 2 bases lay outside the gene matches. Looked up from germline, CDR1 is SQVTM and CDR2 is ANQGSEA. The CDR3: CSVDGTDGNTIYF. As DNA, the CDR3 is TGCAGCGTTGACGGGACAGATGGAAACACCATATATTTT.

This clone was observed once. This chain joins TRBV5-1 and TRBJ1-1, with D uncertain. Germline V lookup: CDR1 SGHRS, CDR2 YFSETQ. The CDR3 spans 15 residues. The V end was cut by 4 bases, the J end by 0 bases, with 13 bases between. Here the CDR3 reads CASSLRSVMNTEAFF. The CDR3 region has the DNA TGCGCCAGCAGCCTGCGGTCGGTAATGAACACTGAAGCTTTCTTT. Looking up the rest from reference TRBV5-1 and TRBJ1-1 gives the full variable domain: KAGVTQTPRYLIKTRGQQVTLSCSPISGHRSVSWYQQTPGQGLQFLFEYFSETQRNKGNFPGRFSGRQFSNSRSEMNVSTLELGDSALYLCASSLRSVMNTEAFFGQGTRLTVV.

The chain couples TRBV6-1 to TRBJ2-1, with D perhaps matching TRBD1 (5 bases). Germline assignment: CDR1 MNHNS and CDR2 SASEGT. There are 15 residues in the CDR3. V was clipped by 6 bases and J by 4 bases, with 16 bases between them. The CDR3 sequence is CASRPPQGAYNEQFF. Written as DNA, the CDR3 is TGTGCCAGCAGGCCCCCGCAAGGGGCTTACAATGAGCAGTTCTTC.

The chain's CDR3 is CASSPGGGARTEAFF. In DNA, the CDR3 is TGTGCCAGCAGCCCTGGTGGAGGGGCCCGAACTGAAGCTTTCTTT. V usage is TRBV7-9 and J usage is TRBJ1-1; tentative D call: TRBD1 (5 bases). This CDR3 has 15 residues. Trimming removed 5 bases at V and 5 bases at J, with 18 bases between. Per the germline V gene, CDR1 is SEHNR and CDR2 is FQNEAQ (reference sequence). Using reference TRBV7-9 and TRBJ1-1 for the parts outside the CDR3, the full variable domain is DTGVSQNPRHKITKRGQNVTFRCDPISEHNRLYWYRQTLGQGPEFLTYFQNEAQLEKSRLLSDRFSAERPKGSFSTLEIQRTEQGDSAMYLCASSPGGGARTEAFFGQGTRLTVV.

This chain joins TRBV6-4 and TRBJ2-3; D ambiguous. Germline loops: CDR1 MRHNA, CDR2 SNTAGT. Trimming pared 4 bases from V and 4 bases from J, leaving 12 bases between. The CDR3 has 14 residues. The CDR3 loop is CASSVTSLSDTQYF. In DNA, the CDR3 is TGTGCCAGCAGTGTGACTTCCCTCTCAGATACGCAGTATTTT.

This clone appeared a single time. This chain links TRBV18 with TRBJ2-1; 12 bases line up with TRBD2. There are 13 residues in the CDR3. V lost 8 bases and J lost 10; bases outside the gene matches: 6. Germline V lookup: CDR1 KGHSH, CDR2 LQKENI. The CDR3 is CASASGGANEQFF. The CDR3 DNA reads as TGTGCCAGCGCTAGCGGGGGGGCAAACGAGCAGTTCTTC.

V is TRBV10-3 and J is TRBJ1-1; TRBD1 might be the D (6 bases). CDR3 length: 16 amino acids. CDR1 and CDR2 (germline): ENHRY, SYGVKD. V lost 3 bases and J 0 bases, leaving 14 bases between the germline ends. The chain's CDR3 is CAISEIRDTLNTEAFF. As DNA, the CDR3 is TGTGCCATCAGTGAAATTAGGGACACCTTGAACACTGAAGCTTTCTTT.

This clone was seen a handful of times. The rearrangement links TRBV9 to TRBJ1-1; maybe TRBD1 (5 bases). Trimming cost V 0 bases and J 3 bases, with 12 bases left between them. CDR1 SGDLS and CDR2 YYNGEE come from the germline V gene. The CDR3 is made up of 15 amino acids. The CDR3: CASSVVAVGDTEAFF. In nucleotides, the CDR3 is TGTGCCAGCAGCGTAGTTGCAGTGGGGGACACTGAAGCTTTCTTT.

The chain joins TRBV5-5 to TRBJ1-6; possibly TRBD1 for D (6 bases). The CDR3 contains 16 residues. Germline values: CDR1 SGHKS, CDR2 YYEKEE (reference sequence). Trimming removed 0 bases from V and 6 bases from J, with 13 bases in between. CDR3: CASSLAGGNVNSPLHF. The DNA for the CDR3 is TGTGCCAGCAGCTTGGCTGGGGGCAACGTTAATTCACCCCTCCACTTT.

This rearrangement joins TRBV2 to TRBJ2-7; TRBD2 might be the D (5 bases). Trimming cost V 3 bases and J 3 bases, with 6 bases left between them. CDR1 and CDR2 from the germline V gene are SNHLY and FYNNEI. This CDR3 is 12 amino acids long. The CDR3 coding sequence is TGTGCCAGCAGTGACAGCGGCTACGAGCAGTACTTC. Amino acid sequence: CASSDSGYEQYF.

CDR3 protein: CASSPPMGQGFEAFF. The CDR3 DNA reads TGTGCCAGCTCACCACCTATGGGCCAAGGATTTGAAGCTTTCTTT. The gene calls are TRBV18 and TRBJ1-1; D unresolved. Trimming took 0 bases from V and 7 from J, leaving 15 bases between them. The CDR3 is made up of 15 amino acids. Per germline, CDR1 KGHSH and CDR2 LQKENI. Looking up the rest from reference TRBV18 and TRBJ1-1 gives the full variable domain: NAGVMQNPRHLVRRRGQEARLRCSPMKGHSHVYWYRQLPEEGLKFMVYLQKENIIDESGMPKERFSAEFPKEGPSILRIQQVVRGDSAAYFCASSPPMGQGFEAFFGQGTRLTVV.

CDR3: CASSLGQLATNEKLFF. In nucleotides, the CDR3 is TGTGCCAGCAGCTTGGGACAGCTTGCAACTAATGAAAAACTGTTTTTT. This rearrangement joins TRBV5-5 to TRBJ1-4; D is perhaps TRBD1 (5 bases). The CDR3 runs to 16 residues. Trimming cost V 0 bases and J 0 bases, with 9 bases left between them. Germline lookup yields CDR1 SGHKS and CDR2 YYEKEE (reference sequence).

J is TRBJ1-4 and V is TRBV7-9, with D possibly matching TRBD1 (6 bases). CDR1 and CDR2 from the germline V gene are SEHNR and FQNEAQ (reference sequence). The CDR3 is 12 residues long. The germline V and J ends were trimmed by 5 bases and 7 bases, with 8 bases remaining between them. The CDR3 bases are TGTGCCAGCAGCCCGGACAGTGAAAAACTGTTTTTT. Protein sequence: CASSPDSEKLFF.

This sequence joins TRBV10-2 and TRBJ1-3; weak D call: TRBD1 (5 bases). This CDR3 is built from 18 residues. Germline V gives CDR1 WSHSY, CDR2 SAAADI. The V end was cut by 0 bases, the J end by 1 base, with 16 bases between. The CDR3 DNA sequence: TGCGCCAGCAGTGAGTCGGGCAGTTCAGGGACTTCTGGAAACACCATATATTTT. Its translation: CASSESGSSGTSGNTIYF.

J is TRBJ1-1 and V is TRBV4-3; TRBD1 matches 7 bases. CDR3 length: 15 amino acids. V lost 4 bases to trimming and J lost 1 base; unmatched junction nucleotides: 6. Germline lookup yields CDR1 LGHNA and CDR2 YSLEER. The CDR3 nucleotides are TGCGCCAGCAGCCCCTGGACAGGAACGAACACTGAAGCTTTCTTT. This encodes CASSPWTGTNTEAFF.

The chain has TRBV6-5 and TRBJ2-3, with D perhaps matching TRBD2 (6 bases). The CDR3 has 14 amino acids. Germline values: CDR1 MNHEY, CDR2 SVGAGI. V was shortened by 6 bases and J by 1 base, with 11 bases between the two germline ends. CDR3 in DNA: TGTGCCAGCAGCTCCCGCGGGGGCACAGATACGCAGTATTTT. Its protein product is CASSSRGGTDTQYF.

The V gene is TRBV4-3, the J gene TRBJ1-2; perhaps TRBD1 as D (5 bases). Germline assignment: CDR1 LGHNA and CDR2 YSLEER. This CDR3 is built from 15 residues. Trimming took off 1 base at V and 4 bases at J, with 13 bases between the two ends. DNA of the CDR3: TGCGCCAGCAGCCAAGGCCTAACAGGAGTCTATGGCTACACCTTC. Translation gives CASSQGLTGVYGYTF.

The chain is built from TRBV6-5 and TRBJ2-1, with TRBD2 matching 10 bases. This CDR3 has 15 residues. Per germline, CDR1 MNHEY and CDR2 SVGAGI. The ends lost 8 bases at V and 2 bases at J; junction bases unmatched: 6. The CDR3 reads CASRSGGMTYNEQFF. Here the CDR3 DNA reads TGTGCCAGCCGTAGCGGGGGGATGACCTACAATGAGCAGTTCTTC.

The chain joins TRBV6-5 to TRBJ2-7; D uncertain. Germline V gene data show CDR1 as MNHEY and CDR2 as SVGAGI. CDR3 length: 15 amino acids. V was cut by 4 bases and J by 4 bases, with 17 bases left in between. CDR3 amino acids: CASSLDPIDPYEQYF. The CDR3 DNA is TGTGCCAGCAGTTTAGACCCGATTGATCCATACGAGCAGTACTTC.

CDR3 amino acids: CATSRGTGNYGYTF. In nucleotides, the CDR3 is TGTGCCACCAGCAGAGGGACAGGAAACTATGGCTACACCTTC. V and J are TRBV15 and TRBJ1-2; 7 nucleotides agree with TRBD1. The germline V gene has CDR1 LNHNV and CDR2 YYDKDF (reference sequence). The CDR3 is 14 amino acids. V shed 1 base, J shed 2 bases, and the junction held 1 base outside the gene matches.